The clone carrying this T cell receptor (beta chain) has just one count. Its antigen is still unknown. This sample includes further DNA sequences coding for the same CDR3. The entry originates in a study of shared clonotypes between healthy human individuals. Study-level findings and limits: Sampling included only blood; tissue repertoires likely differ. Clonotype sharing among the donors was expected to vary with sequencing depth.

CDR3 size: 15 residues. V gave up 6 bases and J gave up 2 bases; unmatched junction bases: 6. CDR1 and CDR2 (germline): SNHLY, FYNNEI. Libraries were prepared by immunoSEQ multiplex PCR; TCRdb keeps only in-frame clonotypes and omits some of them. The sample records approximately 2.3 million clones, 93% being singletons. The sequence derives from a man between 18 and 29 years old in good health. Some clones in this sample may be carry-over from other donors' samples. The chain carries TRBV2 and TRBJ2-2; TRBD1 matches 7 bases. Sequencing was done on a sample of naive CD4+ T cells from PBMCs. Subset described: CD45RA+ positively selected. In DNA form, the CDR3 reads TGTGCCAGCAGCCGACAGGGTTTAAACACCGGGGAGCTGTTTTTT. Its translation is CASSRQGLNTGELFF.